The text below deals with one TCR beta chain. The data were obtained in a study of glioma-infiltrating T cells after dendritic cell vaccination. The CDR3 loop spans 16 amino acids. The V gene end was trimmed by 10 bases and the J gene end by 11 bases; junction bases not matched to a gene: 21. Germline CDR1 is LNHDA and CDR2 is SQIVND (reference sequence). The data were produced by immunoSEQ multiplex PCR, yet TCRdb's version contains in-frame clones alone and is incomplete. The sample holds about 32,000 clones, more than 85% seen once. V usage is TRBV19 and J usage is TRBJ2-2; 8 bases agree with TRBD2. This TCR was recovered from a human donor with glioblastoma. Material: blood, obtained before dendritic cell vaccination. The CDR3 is CATRGLAPYVSSELFF. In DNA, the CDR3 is TGTGCCACCAGAGGACTAGCACCCTATGTTTCGTCTGAGCTGTTTTTT. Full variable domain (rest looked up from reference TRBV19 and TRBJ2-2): DGGITQSPKYLFRKEGQNVTLSCEQNLNHDAMYWYRQDPGQGLRLIYYSQIVNDFQKGDIAEGYSVSREKKESFPLTVTSAQKNPTAFYLCATRGLAPYVSSELFFGEGSRLTVL.